This TCR beta chain was obtained from a study of T cells in Graves' hyperthyroidism and ophthalmopathy. Study overall: The initial diagnosis was the point when peripheral blood was collected, ahead of any treatment.

It was RNA transcripts that yielded the amplified TCR beta CDR3 regions. TCR CDR3 underwent first-round RT-PCR with the HTBI primer set. From the multiplex PCR reads, TCRdb called clonotypes with MiXCR, one entry per CDR3 protein. This sample has approximately 700,000 distinct CDR3 sequences, with about a sixth found just once. On this clonotype itself: As yet, its antigen is unknown.

CDR3 length: 13 residues. The germline V gene encodes CDR1 SQVTM and CDR2 ANQGSEA. The ends were cut back, 5 bases at V and 0 bases at J, with 10 bases in the middle. General observations from the study: A median roughly 6.6 months before onset, the model predicted ophthalmopathy.

The chain has TRBV29-1 and TRBJ1-1; TRBD1 might be the D (5 bases). The TCR was taken from a young man with Graves' hyperthyroidism. The sequenced sample consisted of blood. The CDR3 is CSVTGRLNTEAFF. The DNA of the CDR3 is TGCAGCGTTACGGGACGGCTGAACACTGAAGCTTTCTTT.